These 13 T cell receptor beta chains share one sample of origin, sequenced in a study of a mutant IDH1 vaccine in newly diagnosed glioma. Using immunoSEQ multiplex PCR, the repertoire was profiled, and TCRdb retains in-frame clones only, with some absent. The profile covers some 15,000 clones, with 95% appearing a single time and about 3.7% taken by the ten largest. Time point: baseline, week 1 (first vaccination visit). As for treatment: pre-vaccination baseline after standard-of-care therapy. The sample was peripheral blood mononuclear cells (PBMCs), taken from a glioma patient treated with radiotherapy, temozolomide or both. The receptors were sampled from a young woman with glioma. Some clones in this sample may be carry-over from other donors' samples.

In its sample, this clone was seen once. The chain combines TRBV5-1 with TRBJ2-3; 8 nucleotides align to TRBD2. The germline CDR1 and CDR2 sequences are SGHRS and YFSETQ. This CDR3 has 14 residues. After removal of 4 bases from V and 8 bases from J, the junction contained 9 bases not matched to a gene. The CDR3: CASSPGLEGGTQYF. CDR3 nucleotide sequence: TGCGCCAGCAGCCCGGGACTAGAGGGAGGTACGCAGTATTTT.

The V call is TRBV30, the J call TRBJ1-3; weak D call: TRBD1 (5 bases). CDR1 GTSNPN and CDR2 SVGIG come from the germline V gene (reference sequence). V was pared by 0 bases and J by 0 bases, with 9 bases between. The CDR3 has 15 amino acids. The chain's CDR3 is CAWSVGQSSGNTIYF. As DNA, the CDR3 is TGTGCCTGGAGTGTAGGACAAAGCTCTGGAAACACCATATATTTT. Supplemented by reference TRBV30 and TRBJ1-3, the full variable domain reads SQTIHQWPATLVQPVGSPLSLECTVEGTSNPNLYWYRQAAGRGLQLLFYSVGIGQISSEVPQNLSASRPQDRQFILSSKKLLLSDSGFYLCAWSVGQSSGNTIYFGEGSWLTVV.

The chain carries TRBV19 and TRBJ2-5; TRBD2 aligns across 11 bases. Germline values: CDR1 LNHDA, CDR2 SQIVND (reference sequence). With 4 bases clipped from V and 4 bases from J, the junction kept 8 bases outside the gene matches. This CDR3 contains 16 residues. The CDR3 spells CASSRNSGRAVETQYF. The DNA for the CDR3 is TGTGCCAGTAGTAGGAATAGCGGGAGGGCCGTAGAGACCCAGTACTTC.

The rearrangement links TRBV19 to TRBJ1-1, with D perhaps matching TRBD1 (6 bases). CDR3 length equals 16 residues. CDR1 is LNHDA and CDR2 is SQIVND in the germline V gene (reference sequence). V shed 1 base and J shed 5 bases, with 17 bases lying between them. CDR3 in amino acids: CASSIARGRDWTEAFF. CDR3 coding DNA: TGTGCCAGTAGTATAGCCAGGGGACGCGACTGGACTGAAGCTTTCTTT.

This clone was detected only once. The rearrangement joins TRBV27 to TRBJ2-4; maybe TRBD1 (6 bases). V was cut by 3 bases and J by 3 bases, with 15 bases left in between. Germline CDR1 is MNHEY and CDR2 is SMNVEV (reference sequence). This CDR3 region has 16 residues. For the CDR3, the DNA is TGTGCCAGCAGTTTGACAGGTCTAATGGGCAAAAACATTCAGTACTTC. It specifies CASSLTGLMGKNIQYF.

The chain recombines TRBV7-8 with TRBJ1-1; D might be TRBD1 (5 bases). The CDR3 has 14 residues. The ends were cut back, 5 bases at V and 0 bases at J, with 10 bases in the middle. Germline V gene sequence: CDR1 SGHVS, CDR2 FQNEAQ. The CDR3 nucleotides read TGTGCCAGCAGCCTCGGGACCTTGAACACTGAAGCTTTCTTT. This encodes CASSLGTLNTEAFF.

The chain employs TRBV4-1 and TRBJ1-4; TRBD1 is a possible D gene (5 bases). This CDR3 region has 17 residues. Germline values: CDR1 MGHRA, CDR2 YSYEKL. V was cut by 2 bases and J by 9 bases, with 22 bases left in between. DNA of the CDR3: TGCGCCAGCAGCCAACCCTCCCTAGGACAAGTCGTGCAAAAACTGTTTTTT. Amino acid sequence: CASSQPSLGQVVQKLFF.

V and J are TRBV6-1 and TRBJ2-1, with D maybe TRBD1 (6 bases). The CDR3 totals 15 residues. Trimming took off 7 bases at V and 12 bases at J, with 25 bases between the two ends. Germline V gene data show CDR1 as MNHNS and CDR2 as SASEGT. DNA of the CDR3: TGTGCCAGCACCCCCTCTACCACAGGACCCAGGGGGCAGTTCTTC. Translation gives CASTPSTTGPRGQFF.

CDR3 loop: CASSSLRGVASATDTQYF. As DNA, the CDR3 is TGCGCCAGCAGTTCCCTGAGGGGGGTCGCCTCCGCCACAGATACGCAGTATTTT. The chain combines TRBV23-1 with TRBJ2-3; either TRBD1 or TRBD2 may fit D (6 bases each). TRBV23-1 is noted as an ORF with a role that remains uncertain. The CDR3 consists of 18 residues. V lost 5 bases, J lost 2 bases, and 23 bases lay in between.

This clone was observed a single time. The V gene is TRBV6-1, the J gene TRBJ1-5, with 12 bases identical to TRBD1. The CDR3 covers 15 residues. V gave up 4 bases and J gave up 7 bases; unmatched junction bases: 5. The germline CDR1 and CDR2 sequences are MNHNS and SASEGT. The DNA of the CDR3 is TGTGCCAGCAGTGGGGGGACAGGGGGCGGCCAGCCCCAGCATTTT. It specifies CASSGGTGGGQPQHF.

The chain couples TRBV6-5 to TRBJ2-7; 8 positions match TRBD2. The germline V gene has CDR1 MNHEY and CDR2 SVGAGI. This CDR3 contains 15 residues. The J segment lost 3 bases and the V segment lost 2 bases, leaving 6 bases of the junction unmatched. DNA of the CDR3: TGTGCCAGCAGTTACACCAGCGGGGGAGGCTACGAGCAGTACTTC. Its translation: CASSYTSGGGYEQYF.

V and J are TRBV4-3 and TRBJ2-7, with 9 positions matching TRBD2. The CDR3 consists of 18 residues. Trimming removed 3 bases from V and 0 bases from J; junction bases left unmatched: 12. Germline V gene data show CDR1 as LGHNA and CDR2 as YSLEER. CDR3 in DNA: TGCGCCAGCAGCCAGGCTAATAGCGGGGGCGATATCTCCTACGAGCAGTACTTC. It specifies CASSQANSGGDISYEQYF.

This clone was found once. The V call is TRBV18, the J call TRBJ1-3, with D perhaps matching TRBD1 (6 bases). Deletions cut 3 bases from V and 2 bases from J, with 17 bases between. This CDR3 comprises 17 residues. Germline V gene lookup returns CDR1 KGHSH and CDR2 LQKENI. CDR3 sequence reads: CASSPADTGFTGNTIYF. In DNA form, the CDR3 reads TGTGCCAGCTCACCGGCGGATACAGGGTTCACTGGAAACACCATATATTTT.